This T cell receptor (beta chain) emerged from a study of PD-L1 blockade in urothelial cancer (TCRdb year 2017). For context, the study as a whole: Therapy was started in the mid-2010s for all patients, and atezolizumab 1,200 mg was administered intravenously every 3 weeks. Progression-free survival longer than 6 months counted as durable clinical benefit, and TCR features were additionally tested against both progression-free and overall survival. A median of roughly 140,000 T cells and tens of thousands of unique TCRs was obtained from blood samples, and a median clonality of around 0.072 was observed. Durable clinical benefit was achieved by nine patients but not by the remaining 20. In the same patients, pretreatment tumors underwent whole exome sequencing and RNA sequencing in addition to TCR sequencing. Patients had an ECOG performance status of 0 or 1 and had received between 0 and 3 prior chemotherapy regimens. Pretreatment blood TCR-seq was available for around 29 patients, at least one posttreatment blood collection was obtained for about 24 patients, and tumor TCR-seq was available for about 24 patients. The study was an exploratory multi-omic analysis of somatic, immune and clinical correlates of response to PD-L1 blockade with atezolizumab in urothelial cancer. Blood samples were analyzed at two time points: 3 weeks after treatment start (second dose) and 6 weeks after treatment start. Pretreatment tumor samples, along with matched peripheral blood serially collected before and after atezolizumab treatment, were subjected to TCR sequencing. About 90% of the 29 patients were males with bladder-origin urothelial cancer, and about two thirds of the roughly 30 reported a prior smoking history. The paper as a whole reports these results and caveats: Small sample size (n ≈ 29) and many exploratory analyses mean the results are intended to be hypothesis-generating. Among patients with durable benefit, tumor-associated TCR clones showed greater expansion in peripheral blood 3 weeks after treatment started (n of about 20, p = 0.022). A pretreatment peripheral blood TCR clonality below the median was linked to improved progression-free and overall survival.

Turning to this clone: There is no known antigen for this receptor. No qualities accompany the bases; no much larger clone lies one base away.

CDR1 is given as KGHSH and CDR2 as LQKENI, both from the germline V gene. Including cysteine and phenylalanine, the CDR3 has 17 amino acids. The kept DNA is CDR3 alone, 51 bases in frame from the first base. Unmatched junction bases come to 4, with V trimmed by 0 bases and J by 1 base. Synthetic TCR analog templates were spiked into each PCR so that absolute template abundance could be estimated from read counts. The immunoSEQ assay used bias-controlled V and J gene primers to amplify TCRbeta CDR3 regions from genomic DNA. Sequencing of rearranged TCRbeta segments was done at approximately 20X coverage. On the authors' methods: Sequencing errors were corrected by clustering, and CDR3s were annotated against IMGT so that V, D and J genes could be assigned. Downstream analyses used only productive TCRbeta rearrangements, leaving out any out-of-frame or stop-codon sequences. Clonality was calculated as one minus the Shannon entropy normalized by the log of the number of unique productive sequences. Fisher's exact test with Benjamini-Hochberg correction, at a threshold of adjusted p below 0.01, was used to find clones that differed between time points or between blood and tumor. TCRdb provides this immuneACCESS table in a form limited to in-frame rearrangements. Some clones are lacking; in checked studies, under half of them reflect an unresolved V gene, and why the rest are absent is not known. The DNA was the basis for D and trimming; V, J and clone size are from that table. For this sample the table gives 60,000 or so clones, of which 81% were detected only once. The top ten clones comprise about 2.9% of the sample.

In the paper's terms, the time point label means: pretreatment peripheral blood. The cohort included 25 to 30 patients with locally advanced or metastatic urothelial carcinoma who were treated at Memorial Sloan Kettering on a trial protocol. Peripheral blood mononuclear cells were collected pretreatment and during treatment, with between 1 and 8 total time points per patient. The Qiagen DNeasy Blood extraction kit was used to purify genomic DNA from total PBMCs and tumor samples. PBMCs were collected pretreatment and during treatment, and were isolated and stored as previously described. Sequenced material: PBMCs, taken around atezolizumab (anti-PD-L1) treatment. This clonotype was obtained from a man aged 65-85 years with urothelial cancer. This sequence uses TRBV18 and TRBJ1-1, with 11 middle bases fitting TRBD1. The nucleotide sequence reads as follows: TGTGCCAGCTCACCACCGAGAGGGACAGGGGGGAACACTGAAGCTTTCTTT. Its translation is CASSPPRGTGGNTEAFF.